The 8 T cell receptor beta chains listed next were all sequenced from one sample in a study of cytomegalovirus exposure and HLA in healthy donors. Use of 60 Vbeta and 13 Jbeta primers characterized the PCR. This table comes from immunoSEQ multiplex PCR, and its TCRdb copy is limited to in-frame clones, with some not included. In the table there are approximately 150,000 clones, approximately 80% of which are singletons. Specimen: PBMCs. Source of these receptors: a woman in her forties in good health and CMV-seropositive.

The CDR3 DNA reads TGTGCCAGTAGTATCGGCCTAGCGACCAATGAGCAGTTCTTC. It codes for CASSIGLATNEQFF. The rearrangement joins TRBV19 to TRBJ2-1; possible D gene TRBD2, 6 bases. The CDR3 extends over 14 amino acids. Looked up from germline, CDR1 is LNHDA and CDR2 is SQIVND (reference sequence). V was shortened by 3 bases and J by 6 bases, with 12 bases between the two germline ends.

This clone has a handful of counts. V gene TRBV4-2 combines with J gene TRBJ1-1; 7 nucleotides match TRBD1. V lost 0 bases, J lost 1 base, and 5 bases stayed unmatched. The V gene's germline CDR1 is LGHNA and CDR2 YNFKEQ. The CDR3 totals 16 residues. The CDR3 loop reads CASSQERAGGNTEAFF. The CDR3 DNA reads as TGTGCCAGCAGCCAAGAGAGGGCAGGGGGGAACACTGAAGCTTTCTTT.

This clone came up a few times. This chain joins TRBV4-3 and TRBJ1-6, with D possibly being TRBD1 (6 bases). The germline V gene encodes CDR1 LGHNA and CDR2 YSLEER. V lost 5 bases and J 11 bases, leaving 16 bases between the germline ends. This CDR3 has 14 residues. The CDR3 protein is CASSSRQAAAPLHF. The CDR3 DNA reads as TGCGCCAGCAGCTCTCGACAGGCGGCGGCACCCCTCCACTTT.

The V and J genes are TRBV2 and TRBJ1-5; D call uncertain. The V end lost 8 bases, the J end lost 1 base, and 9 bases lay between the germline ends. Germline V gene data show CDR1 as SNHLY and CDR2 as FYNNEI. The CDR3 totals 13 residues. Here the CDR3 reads CASCTESNQPQHF. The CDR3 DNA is TGTGCCAGCTGTACAGAGAGCAATCAGCCCCAGCATTTT.

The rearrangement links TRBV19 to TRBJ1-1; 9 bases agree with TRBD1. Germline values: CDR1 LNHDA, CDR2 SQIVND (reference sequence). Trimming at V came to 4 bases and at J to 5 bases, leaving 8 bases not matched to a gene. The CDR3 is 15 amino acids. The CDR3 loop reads CASSTQQGARTEAFF. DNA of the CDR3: TGTGCCAGTAGTACCCAACAGGGGGCGCGGACTGAAGCTTTCTTT.

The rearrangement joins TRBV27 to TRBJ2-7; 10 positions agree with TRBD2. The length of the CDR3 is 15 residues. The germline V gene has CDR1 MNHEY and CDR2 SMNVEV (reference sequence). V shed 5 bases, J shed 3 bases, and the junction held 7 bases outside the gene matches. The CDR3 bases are TGTGCCAGCAGTAACACGGGACTAGCGAACTACGAGCAGTACTTC. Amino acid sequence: CASSNTGLANYEQYF.

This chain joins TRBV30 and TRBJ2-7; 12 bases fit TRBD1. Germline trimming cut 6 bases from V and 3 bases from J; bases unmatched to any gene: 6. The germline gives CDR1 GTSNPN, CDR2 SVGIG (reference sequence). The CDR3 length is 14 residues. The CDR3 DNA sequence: TGTGCCTGCCGGGACAGGGGGCCTAACTACGAGCAGTACTTC. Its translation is CACRDRGPNYEQYF.

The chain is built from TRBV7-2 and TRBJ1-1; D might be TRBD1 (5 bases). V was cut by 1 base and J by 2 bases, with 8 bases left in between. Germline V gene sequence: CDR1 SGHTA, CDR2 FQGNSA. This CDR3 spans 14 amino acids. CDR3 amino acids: CASSLGQGNTEAFF. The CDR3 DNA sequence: TGTGCCAGCAGCTTAGGGCAGGGTAACACTGAAGCTTTCTTT.